These T cell receptor beta chains were read from a single sample in a study of cytotoxic CD8 clonotypes in ibrutinib-treated CLL. TCRdb keeps only in-frame clones here, not all; method: immunoSEQ multiplex PCR. Among some 350,000 clones listed, over 60% were seen once. This specimen was PBMCs, taken after 36 months of ibrutinib treatment. These receptors all stem from a human donor with chronic lymphocytic leukemia. Each CDR3 is given with its conserved first and last residue. The D gene is left open where the match is weak.

CDR3,D,V,J
CASGGAKNIQYF,-,TRBV27,TRBJ2-4
CSAGRLGAEAFF,-,TRBV29-1,TRBJ1-1
CASSPLGQGNYGYTF,TRBD1,TRBV9,TRBJ1-2
CASSSGRDQETQYF,-,TRBV11-2,TRBJ2-5
CASSGWDYQAKNIQYF,TRBD2,TRBV11-2,TRBJ2-4
CASSPAGGSAAFF,TRBD1,TRBV5-6,TRBJ1-1
CSATGDYGYTF,TRBD1,TRBV29-1,TRBJ1-2
CASSGITGTDYEQYF,TRBD1,TRBV2,TRBJ2-7
CASSYLQGVTYEQYF,TRBD1,TRBV4-1,TRBJ2-7
CASSEDGGIDSPLHF,-,TRBV5-6,TRBJ1-6
CASSQRGGGGDEQYF,-,TRBV4-1,TRBJ2-7
CAISEEAGRFTEAFF,-,TRBV10-3,TRBJ1-1
CASSSTGVGANVLTF,TRBD1,TRBV13,TRBJ2-6
CASSVRQGTYGYTF,TRBD1,TRBV19,TRBJ1-2
CASSLSASKADTQYF,-,TRBV28,TRBJ2-3
CASGLRSGSRHNSPLHF,-,TRBV12-5,TRBJ1-6
CATSRVDRGLHEQYF,TRBD1,TRBV15,TRBJ2-7
CSSPFGRLEFF,-,TRBV29-1,TRBJ2-1
CASSIAGAYTGELFF,TRBD2,TRBV7-9,TRBJ2-2
CASSVEAGGNTDTQYF,TRBD2,TRBV9,TRBJ2-3
CASSLSGGLNTEAFF,-,TRBV28,TRBJ1-1
CASSLAAALYEQYF,-,TRBV11-2,TRBJ2-7
CASSLTWGQARATEAFF,-,TRBV7-3,TRBJ1-1
CASSNTWGSVGVDTQYF,-,TRBV19,TRBJ2-3
CASSRFGRLARTDTQYF,TRBD2,TRBV4-3,TRBJ2-3
CASRLGTGEPYEQYF,-,TRBV12-2,TRBJ2-7
CASSSDPSGREDTQYF,TRBD2,TRBV5-1,TRBJ2-3
CASSFQPGLAGGEQYF,TRBD2,TRBV7-8,TRBJ2-7
CASSEVASGKQFF,-,TRBV2,TRBJ2-1